The entry below describes one T cell receptor beta chain. Its specificity is unknown. This sample stems from a study of graft-versus-host responses after intestinal transplantation. Losses at the gene ends were 10 bases for V and 2 bases for J; bases not matched to a gene: 15. CDR3 length: 17 residues. The V gene's germline CDR1 is LNHDA and CDR2 SQIVND (reference sequence). TCRdb keeps only in-frame clones here, not all; method: immunoSEQ multiplex PCR. The profile shows tens of thousands of clones, roughly 91% of them singletons. This sequence joins TRBV19 and TRBJ1-5; 9 bases line up with TRBD1. The sequencing here drew on unstimulated CD4+ T cells sorted from spleen or lymph node cells, taken before intestinal transplant. The receptor's source is a human donor who received an intestinal transplant. The CDR3 reads CATDSGQGIMGNQPQHF. In DNA, the CDR3 is TGTGCCACGGACTCGGGACAGGGAATTATGGGCAATCAGCCCCAGCATTTT.